A single sample is the source of the 13 T cell receptor beta chains below, sequenced in a study of Ad26.COV2.S vaccination and SARS-CoV-2 variants. This sample's treatment: about 20 received Ad26.COV2.S at low or high dose, single or two shots; about 5 received placebo; per-sample allocation not given. All samples were drawn on day 63, counting from the first vaccine or placebo injection. Here immunoSEQ multiplex PCR was the method, and the copy in TCRdb shows in-frame clones only, minus some. The repertoire has more than 400,000 clones, 80% to 95% of them found once; the top ten carry roughly 3.9%. Source: peripheral blood, taken in a trial of Ad26.COV2.S vaccine versus placebo. These receptors all come from a person aged 18-60 years who received the Ad26.COV2.S COVID-19 vaccine or a placebo.

This rearrangement joins TRBV7-9 to TRBJ2-5, with D unclear. In germline, CDR1 is SEHNR, CDR2 FQNEAQ (reference sequence). The germline V and J ends were trimmed by 5 bases and 0 bases, with 13 bases remaining between them. The CDR3 length is 15 residues. The CDR3 nucleotides are TGTGCCAGCAGCGTCCTAGAGTCGTACCAAGAGACCCAGTACTTC. Translation: CASSVLESYQETQYF. Together with reference TRBV7-9 and TRBJ2-5, the CDR3 gives the full variable domain: DTGVSQNPRHKITKRGQNVTFRCDPISEHNRLYWYRQTLGQGPEFLTYFQNEAQLEKSRLLSDRFSAERPKGSFSTLEIQRTEQGDSAMYLCASSVLESYQETQYFGPGTRLLVL.

J is TRBJ2-1 and V is TRBV19; 12 bases match TRBD2. Germline trimming cut 3 bases from V and 9 bases from J; bases unmatched to any gene: 6. In germline, CDR1 is LNHDA, CDR2 SQIVND (reference sequence). The CDR3 runs to 15 residues. CDR3: CASSISSGRAVEQFF. In nucleotides, the CDR3 is TGTGCCAGTAGTATTTCTAGCGGGAGGGCCGTTGAGCAGTTCTTC.

V usage is TRBV6-2 or TRBV6-3 and J usage is TRBJ2-7; D is perhaps TRBD1 (5 bases). The CDR3 is made up of 14 amino acids. Germline V gene data show CDR1 as MNHEY and CDR2 as SVGEGT. V gave up 2 bases and J gave up 2 bases, with 10 bases separating them. Here the CDR3 DNA reads TGTGCCAGCAGTTACGCGATAGGGGCCTACGAGCAGTACTTC. Translating it yields CASSYAIGAYEQYF.

Turning to this clone: The same CDR3 can be traced to other DNA sequences in this sample. This chain connects TRBV7-8 to TRBJ2-7; D unclear. Germline values: CDR1 SGHVS, CDR2 FQNEAQ. Trimming shortened V by 0 bases and J by 3 bases, and 6 bases separated the two germline ends. The CDR3 covers 13 residues. CDR3 residues: CASSLAVSYEQYF. CDR3 sequence (DNA): TGTGCCAGCAGCTTAGCGGTCAGCTACGAGCAGTACTTC.

This chain links TRBV5-5 with TRBJ2-1; D tentatively fits TRBD1 or TRBD2 (5 bases each). This CDR3 region has 14 residues. The V gene lost 4 bases and the J gene lost 2 bases, with 10 bases spanning the gap. Germline V CDR1 and CDR2: SGHKS, YYEKEE (reference sequence). The CDR3 region has the DNA TGTGCCAGCAGCCGGGACGAGCCCTACAATGAGCAGTTCTTC. As protein: CASSRDEPYNEQFF.

The chain couples TRBV2 to TRBJ2-2; tentative D call: TRBD2 (6 bases). Germline CDR1 and CDR2: SNHLY and FYNNEI. Trimming took 2 bases from V and 0 from J, leaving 7 bases between them. The CDR3 totals 15 residues. The CDR3 loop reads CASSELAPNTGELFF. The CDR3 coding sequence is TGTGCCAGCAGTGAACTAGCGCCGAACACCGGGGAGCTGTTTTTT.

The chain combines TRBV6-2 or TRBV6-3 with TRBJ2-5; no firm D call. Germline V gives CDR1 MNHEY, CDR2 SVGEGT. The CDR3 sequence is 14 residues long. V was clipped by 2 bases and J by 5 bases, with 12 bases between them. The CDR3 DNA sequence: TGTGCCAGCAGTTACGGTTGGGAAGGGGAGACCCAGTACTTC. It encodes CASSYGWEGETQYF.

This rearrangement joins TRBV28 to TRBJ1-2; no clear D. Trimming removed 6 bases from V and 2 bases from J, with 10 bases in between. CDR1 and CDR2 (germline): MDHEN, SYDVKM. CDR3 length: 13 residues. Here the CDR3 reads CASRIDGNYGYTF. CDR3 sequence (DNA): TGTGCCAGCAGAATAGACGGGAACTATGGCTACACCTTC.

The chain employs TRBV27 and TRBJ2-7, with TRBD1 matching 12 bases. After removal of 10 bases from V and 3 bases from J, the junction contained 13 bases not matched to a gene. CDR1 and CDR2 from the germline V gene are MNHEY and SMNVEV (reference sequence). The CDR3 length is 16 residues. The DNA for the CDR3 is TGTGCCACCTCGGGACAGGGGGCGCAGGGGGTCTACGAGCAGTACTTC. Residues: CATSGQGAQGVYEQYF.

The chain links TRBV11-2 to TRBJ2-3; possibly TRBD1 for D (5 bases). Trimming stripped 1 base from V and 2 bases from J, with 7 bases between. The CDR3 has 14 residues. CDR1 is SGHAT and CDR2 is FQNNGV in the germline V gene. The CDR3 nucleotides are TGTGCCAGCAGCTTAGGCGGACACACAGATACGCAGTATTTT. Amino acid sequence: CASSLGGHTDTQYF. Filled out from reference TRBV11-2 and TRBJ2-3, the complete variable domain reads EAGVAQSPRYKIIEKRQSVAFWCNPISGHATLYWYQQILGQGPKLLIQFQNNGVVDDSQLPKDRFSAERLKGVDSTLKIQPAKLEDSAVYLCASSLGGHTDTQYFGPGTRLTVL.

The rearrangement joins TRBV10-3 to TRBJ1-2, with D uncertain. Trimming cost V 6 bases and J 4 bases, with 12 bases left between them. Germline V gives CDR1 ENHRY, CDR2 SYGVKD. There are 13 residues in the CDR3. Written as DNA, the CDR3 is TGTGCCATCAGCCTTGTGCCCTTCTATGGCTACACCTTC. It yields the protein CAISLVPFYGYTF.

This chain joins TRBV7-2 and TRBJ2-7, with D perhaps TRBD1 or TRBD2 (7 bases each). This CDR3 has 15 amino acids. Trimming left V 5 bases short and J 3 bases short, with 17 bases between. Germline values: CDR1 SGHTA, CDR2 FQGNSA. CDR3 sequence (DNA): TGTGCCAGCAGCACCCAGGGGGGGAATCTCTACGAGCAGTACTTC. Encoded protein: CASSTQGGNLYEQYF.

V and J are TRBV2 and TRBJ2-1; the match to TRBD2 covers 8 bases. Germline loops: CDR1 SNHLY, CDR2 FYNNEI. The V and J ends lost 2 bases and 4 bases, in that order; junction bases with no gene match: 7. The CDR3 is 16 amino acids. CDR3 nucleotide sequence: TGTGCCAGCAGTGAAAGTTCTAGCGGGCTATACAATGAGCAGTTCTTC. Residues: CASSESSSGLYNEQFF.